This T cell receptor beta chain was documented in a study of cytomegalovirus exposure and HLA in healthy donors. The PCR contained 60 Vbeta and 13 Jbeta primers. The protocol was immunoSEQ multiplex PCR, while the TCRdb copy is restricted to in-frame clones and leaves out a portion. In total, the table holds about 200,000 clones. With 2 bases removed from V and 0 bases from J, the gap between germline ends came to 8 bases. The CDR3 length is 15 residues. Germline CDR1 is LGHNA and CDR2 is YSLEER. This chain links TRBV4-3 with TRBJ1-5; D gene unclear. The sample comprised PBMCs. This clonotype originated in a man aged 25-45 years in good health and CMV-seronegative. CDR3 in amino acids: CASSQQLASNQPQHF. CDR3 DNA sequence: TGCGCCAGCAGCCAACAACTCGCTAGCAATCAGCCCCAGCATTTT.